This T cell receptor (beta chain) was sequenced during a study of STAT5B mutations in CD4+ large granular lymphocyte leukemia. The V gene end was trimmed by 6 bases and the J gene end by 13 bases; junction bases not matched to a gene: 16. Germline-derived CDR1 and CDR2 are MNHEY and SMNVEV (reference sequence). This CDR3 spans 14 amino acids. Sequencing used immunoSEQ multiplex PCR; TCRdb keeps in-frame clones, though not all of them. The sample consists of some 27,000 clones, roughly 75% of them appearing once. The sequencing input was CD4+ T cells from blood buffy coats. The chain links TRBV27 to TRBJ2-5, with 8 bases identical to TRBD1. The sequence derives from a human donor in good health. The CDR3 DNA follows: TGTGCCAGCAGGACGACAGGGGCCCCGGGGAGTTGGTACTTC. The encoded protein is CASRTTGAPGSWYF.